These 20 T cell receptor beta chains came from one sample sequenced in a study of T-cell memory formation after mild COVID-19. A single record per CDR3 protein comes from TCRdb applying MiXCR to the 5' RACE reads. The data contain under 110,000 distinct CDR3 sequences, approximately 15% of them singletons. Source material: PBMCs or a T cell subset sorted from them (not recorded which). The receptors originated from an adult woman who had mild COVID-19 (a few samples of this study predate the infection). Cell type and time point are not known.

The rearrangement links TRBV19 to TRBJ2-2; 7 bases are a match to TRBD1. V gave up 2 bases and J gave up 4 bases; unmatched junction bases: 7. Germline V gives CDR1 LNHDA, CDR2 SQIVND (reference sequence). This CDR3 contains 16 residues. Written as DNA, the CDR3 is TGTGCCAGTAGTATACCTCCGGGACAGTCCACCGGGGAGCTGTTTTTT. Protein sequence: CASSIPPGQSTGELFF.

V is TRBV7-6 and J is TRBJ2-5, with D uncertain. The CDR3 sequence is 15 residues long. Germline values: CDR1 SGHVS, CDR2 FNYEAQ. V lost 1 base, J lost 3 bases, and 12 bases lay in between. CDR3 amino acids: CASSLDPGSEETQYF. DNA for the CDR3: TGTGCCAGCAGCTTAGACCCTGGGTCGGAAGAGACCCAGTACTTC.

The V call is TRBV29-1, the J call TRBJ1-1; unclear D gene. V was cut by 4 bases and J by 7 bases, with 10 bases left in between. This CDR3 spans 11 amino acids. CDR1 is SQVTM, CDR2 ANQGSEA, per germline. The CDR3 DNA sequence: TGCAGCGTTGGGACTCTTATTGAAGCTTTCTTT. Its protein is CSVGTLIEAFF. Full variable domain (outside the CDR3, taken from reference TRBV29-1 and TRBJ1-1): SAVISQKPSRDICQRGTSLTIQCQVDSQVTMMFWYRQQPGQSLTLIATANQGSEATYESGFVIDKFPISRPNLTFSTLTVSNMSPEDSSIYLCSVGTLIEAFFGQGTRLTVV.

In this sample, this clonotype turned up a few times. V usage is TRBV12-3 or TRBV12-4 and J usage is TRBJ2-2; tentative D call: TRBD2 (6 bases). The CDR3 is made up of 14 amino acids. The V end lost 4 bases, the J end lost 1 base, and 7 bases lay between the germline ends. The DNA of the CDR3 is TGTGCCAGCAGTTGGGACTTGAACACCGGGGAGCTGTTTTTT. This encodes CASSWDLNTGELFF.

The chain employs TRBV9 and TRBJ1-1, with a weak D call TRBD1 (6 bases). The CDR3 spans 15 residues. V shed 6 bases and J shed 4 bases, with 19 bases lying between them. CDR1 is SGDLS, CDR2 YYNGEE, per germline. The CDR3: CASNRGAVLGTEAFF. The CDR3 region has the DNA TGTGCCAGCAACCGGGGGGCCGTCTTAGGCACTGAAGCTTTCTTT.

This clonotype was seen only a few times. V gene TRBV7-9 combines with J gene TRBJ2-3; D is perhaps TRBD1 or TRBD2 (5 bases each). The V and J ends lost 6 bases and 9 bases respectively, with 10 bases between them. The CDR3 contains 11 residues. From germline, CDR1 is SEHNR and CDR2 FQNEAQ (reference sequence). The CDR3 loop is CASSPRDTQYF. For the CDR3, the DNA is TGTGCCAGCAGTCCCCGGGACACGCAGTATTTT.

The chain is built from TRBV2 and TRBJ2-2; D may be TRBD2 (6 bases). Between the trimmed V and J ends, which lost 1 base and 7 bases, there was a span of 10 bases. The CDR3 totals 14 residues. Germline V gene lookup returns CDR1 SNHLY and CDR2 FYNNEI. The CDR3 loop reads CASSEVLGGGELFF. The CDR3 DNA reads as TGTGCCAGCAGTGAAGTTCTCGGGGGCGGGGAGCTGTTTTTT.

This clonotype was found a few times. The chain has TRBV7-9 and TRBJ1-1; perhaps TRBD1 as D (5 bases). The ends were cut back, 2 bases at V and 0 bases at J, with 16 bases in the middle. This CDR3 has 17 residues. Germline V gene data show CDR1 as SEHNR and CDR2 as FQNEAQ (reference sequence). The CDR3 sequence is CASSLPQGTRVNTEAFF. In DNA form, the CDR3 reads TGTGCCAGCAGCTTACCCCAGGGAACCCGCGTGAACACTGAAGCTTTCTTT.

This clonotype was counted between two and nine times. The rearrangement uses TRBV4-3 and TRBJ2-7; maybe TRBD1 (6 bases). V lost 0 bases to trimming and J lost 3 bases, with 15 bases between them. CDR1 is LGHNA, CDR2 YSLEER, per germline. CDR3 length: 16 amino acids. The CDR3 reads CASSQDVGQLSYEQYF. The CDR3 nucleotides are TGCGCCAGCAGCCAAGATGTAGGACAGTTGAGCTACGAGCAGTACTTC.

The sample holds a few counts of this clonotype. CDR3 residues: CASSLGTGGVLYEQYF. CDR3 DNA sequence: TGTGCCAGCAGCCTTGGGACTGGGGGGGTTCTCTACGAGCAGTACTTC. The V and J genes are TRBV7-9 and TRBJ2-7; 7 nucleotides align to TRBD2. The CDR3 consists of 16 residues. Germline V gene lookup returns CDR1 SEHNR and CDR2 FQNEAQ (reference sequence). V dropped 5 bases and J dropped 3; count of bases not matched to a gene: 13.

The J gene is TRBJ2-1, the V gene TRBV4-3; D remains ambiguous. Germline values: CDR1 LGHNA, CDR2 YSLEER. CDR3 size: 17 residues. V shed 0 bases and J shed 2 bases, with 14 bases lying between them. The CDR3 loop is CASSQDSWSDAYNEQFF. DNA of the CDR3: TGCGCCAGCAGCCAAGATAGTTGGTCGGACGCCTACAATGAGCAGTTCTTC.

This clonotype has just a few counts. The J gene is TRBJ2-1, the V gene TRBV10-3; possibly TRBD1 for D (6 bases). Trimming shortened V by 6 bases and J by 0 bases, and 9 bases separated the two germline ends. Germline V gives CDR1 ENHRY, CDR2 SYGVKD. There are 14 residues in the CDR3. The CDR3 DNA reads TGTGCCATCAGGGGGGCCGACTCCTACAATGAGCAGTTCTTC. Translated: CAIRGADSYNEQFF.

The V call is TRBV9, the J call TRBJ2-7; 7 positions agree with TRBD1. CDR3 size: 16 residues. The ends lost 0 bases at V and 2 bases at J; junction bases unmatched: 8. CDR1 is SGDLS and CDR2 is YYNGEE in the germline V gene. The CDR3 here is CASSVDQGVSAYEQYF. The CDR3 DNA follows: TGTGCCAGCAGCGTAGATCAGGGGGTGTCGGCCTACGAGCAGTACTTC.

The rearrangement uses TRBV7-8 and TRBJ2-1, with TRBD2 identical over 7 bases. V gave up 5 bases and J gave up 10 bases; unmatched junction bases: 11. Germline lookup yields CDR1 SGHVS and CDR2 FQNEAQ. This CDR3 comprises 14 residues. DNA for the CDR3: TGTGCCAGCAGCCTCTCGGGTAGCGGGCCAGAGCAGTTCTTC. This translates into CASSLSGSGPEQFF.

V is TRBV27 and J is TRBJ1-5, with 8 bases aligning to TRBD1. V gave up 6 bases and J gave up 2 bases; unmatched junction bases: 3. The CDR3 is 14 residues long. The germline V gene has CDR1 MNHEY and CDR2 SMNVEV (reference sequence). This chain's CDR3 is CASRQGDGNQPQHF. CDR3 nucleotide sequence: TGTGCCAGCAGACAGGGGGACGGCAATCAGCCCCAGCATTTT.

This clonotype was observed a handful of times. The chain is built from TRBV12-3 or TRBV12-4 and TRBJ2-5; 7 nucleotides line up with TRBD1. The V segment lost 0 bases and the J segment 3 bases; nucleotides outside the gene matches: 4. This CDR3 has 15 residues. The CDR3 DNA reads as TGTGCCAGCAGTTTAGCGGGCACAGGGGAAGAGACCCAGTACTTC. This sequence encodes CASSLAGTGEETQYF.

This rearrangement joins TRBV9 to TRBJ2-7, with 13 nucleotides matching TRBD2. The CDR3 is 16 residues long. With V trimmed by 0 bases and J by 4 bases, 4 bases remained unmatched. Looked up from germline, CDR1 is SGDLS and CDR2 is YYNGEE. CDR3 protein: CASSVAGLAGTYEQYF. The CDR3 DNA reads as TGTGCCAGCAGCGTAGCGGGACTAGCGGGAACGTACGAGCAGTACTTC.

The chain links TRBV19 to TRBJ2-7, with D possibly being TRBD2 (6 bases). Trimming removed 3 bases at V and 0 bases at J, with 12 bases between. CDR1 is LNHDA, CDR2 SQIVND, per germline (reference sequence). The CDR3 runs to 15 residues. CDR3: CASSISQGLSYEQYF. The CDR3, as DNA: TGTGCCAGTAGTATCTCCCAGGGACTCTCCTACGAGCAGTACTTC.

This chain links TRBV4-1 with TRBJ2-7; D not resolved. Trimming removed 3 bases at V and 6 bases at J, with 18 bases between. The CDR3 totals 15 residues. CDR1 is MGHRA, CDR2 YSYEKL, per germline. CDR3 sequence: CASSHVQPSSGEQYF. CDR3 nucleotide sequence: TGCGCCAGCAGCCATGTGCAGCCGTCGTCGGGCGAGCAGTACTTC.

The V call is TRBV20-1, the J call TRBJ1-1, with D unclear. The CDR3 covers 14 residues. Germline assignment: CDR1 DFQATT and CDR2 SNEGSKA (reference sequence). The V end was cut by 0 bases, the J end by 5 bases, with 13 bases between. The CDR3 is CSARELGTGTEAFF. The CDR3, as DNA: TGCAGTGCTAGAGAGTTAGGTACTGGGACTGAAGCTTTCTTT.